One and the same sample provided the 11 T cell receptor beta chains below, sequenced in a study of blood T cell repertoires in COVID-19 (dated by TCRdb to between 2020 and 2021). Libraries were prepared through the immunoSEQ multiplex PCR assay. TCRdb took over this immuneACCESS table, retaining in-frame rearrangements with V and J assigned. Such tables are incomplete; in checked studies, under half of the missing clones stem from an unresolved V gene, and the remainder is unexplained. Within this sample are 250,000 to 300,000 clones, with approximately 82% of them counted one time only. The leading ten clones occupy approximately 5% of the sample. The sample was PBMCs or T cells enriched from blood (not recorded which). The receptors originated from a man aged 40-55 years who had been exposed to COVID-19.

This chain uses TRBV19 with TRBJ2-7, with D perhaps matching TRBD2 (6 bases). With 3 bases removed from V and 3 bases from J, the gap between germline ends came to 12 bases. The germline V gene has CDR1 LNHDA and CDR2 SQIVND (reference sequence). The CDR3 is 14 amino acids. As DNA, the CDR3 is TGTGCCAGTAGTATTGGGGGGAGCTTCTACGAGCAGTACTTC. It encodes CASSIGGSFYEQYF.

This chain links TRBV2 with TRBJ1-5; no firm D call. Between the trimmed V and J ends, which lost 6 bases and 1 base, there was a span of 16 bases. The CDR3 runs to 16 residues. The germline gives CDR1 SNHLY, CDR2 FYNNEI. The CDR3 sequence is CASRVTRVTSNQPQHF. Here the CDR3 DNA reads TGTGCCAGCAGGGTTACTAGAGTGACCAGCAATCAGCCCCAGCATTTT.

V and J are TRBV11-2 and TRBJ1-1; a possible D gene is TRBD1 (5 bases). Germline assignment: CDR1 SGHAT and CDR2 FQNNGV. The CDR3 contains 13 residues. Trimming removed 3 bases from V and 1 base from J, with 6 bases in between. As DNA, the CDR3 is TGTGCCAGCAGCTTCGGACAGAACACTGAAGCTTTCTTT. This translates into CASSFGQNTEAFF.

This clone was seen a few times. The chain carries TRBV6-5 and TRBJ2-1; 14 bases are a match to TRBD2. Germline loops: CDR1 MNHEY, CDR2 SVGAGI. The CDR3 runs to 13 residues. After removal of 2 bases from V and 12 bases from J, the junction contained 0 bases not matched to a gene. The CDR3 protein is CASSYGTSGRQFF. DNA for the CDR3: TGTGCCAGCAGTTACGGGACTAGCGGGAGGCAGTTCTTC.

V usage is TRBV23-1 and J usage is TRBJ1-4; TRBD1 is a possible D gene (5 bases). TRBV23-1 is classed as an ORF, of uncertain function. The CDR3 spans 15 residues. Deletions cut 3 bases from V and 2 bases from J, with 10 bases between. The DNA of the CDR3 is TGCGCCAGCAGTCAGGGGGGTGGGACTAATGAAAAACTGTTTTTT. Translated: CASSQGGGTNEKLFF.

The chain employs TRBV6-4 and TRBJ2-7; D unresolved. The length of the CDR3 is 14 residues. CDR1 is MRHNA and CDR2 is SNTAGT in the germline V gene. Trimming left V 0 bases short and J 3 bases short, with 9 bases between. This CDR3 reads CASSDSIASYEQYF. The CDR3 DNA follows: TGTGCCAGCAGTGACTCGATAGCTAGCTACGAGCAGTACTTC.

The V gene is TRBV7-9, the J gene TRBJ1-1, with D unresolved. Trimming removed 5 bases from V and 6 bases from J, with 16 bases in between. Per germline, CDR1 SEHNR and CDR2 FQNEAQ (reference sequence). The CDR3 totals 14 residues. The CDR3 nucleotides are TGTGCCAGCAGCGTCCGACCGGGAGGCGCTGAAGCTTTCTTT. This encodes CASSVRPGGAEAFF.

This chain joins TRBV18 and TRBJ1-1; D is ambiguous. The CDR3 loop spans 11 amino acids. Trimming cost V 6 bases and J 8 bases, with 10 bases left between them. The germline gives CDR1 KGHSH, CDR2 LQKENI. The CDR3 sequence is CASSVIEEAFF. The CDR3 bases are TGTGCCAGCTCGGTCATAGAAGAAGCTTTCTTT.

The chain joins TRBV28 to TRBJ2-1; 14 bases agree with TRBD2. J was trimmed by 6 bases and V by 6 bases; bases with no gene match: 4. Per the germline V gene, CDR1 is MDHEN and CDR2 is SYDVKM. The CDR3 is 15 residues long. The CDR3 bases are TGTGCCAGCAGGGGGACTAGCGGGAGTGGCAATGAGCAGTTCTTC. Amino acid sequence: CASRGTSGSGNEQFF.

The chain joins TRBV7-2 to TRBJ2-7; D perhaps matches TRBD2 (5 bases). This CDR3 contains 14 residues. Trimming pared 5 bases from V and 1 base from J, leaving 12 bases between. Germline V gene lookup returns CDR1 SGHTA and CDR2 FQGNSA. This CDR3 reads CASSRQSGSYEQYF. In nucleotides, the CDR3 is TGTGCCAGCAGCCGGCAGTCGGGATCCTACGAGCAGTACTTC.

V usage is TRBV18 and J usage is TRBJ2-1; 11 bases are shared with TRBD2. Trimming at V came to 2 bases and at J to 2 bases, leaving 5 bases not matched to a gene. Germline V gives CDR1 KGHSH, CDR2 LQKENI. The CDR3 totals 17 residues. The DNA for the CDR3 is TGTGCCAGCTCACCAAGCCTAGCGGGAGGCGCCTACAATGAGCAGTTCTTC. It yields the protein CASSPSLAGGAYNEQFF. Full variable domain (remainder filled in from reference TRBV18 and TRBJ2-1): NAGVMQNPRHLVRRRGQEARLRCSPMKGHSHVYWYRQLPEEGLKFMVYLQKENIIDESGMPKERFSAEFPKEGPSILRIQQVVRGDSAAYFCASSPSLAGGAYNEQFFGPGTRLTVL.